This T cell receptor (beta chain) was identified during a study of blood T cells in healthy people across ages. Next came a second PCR, run for about 6 to 11 cycles, which used a sample-barcoded 5' primer along with a J-beta primer mix. TCRdb called the 5' RACE reads again in MiXCR, with one record for every CDR3 protein. This table has about 1.5 million distinct CDR3 sequences, under 55% appearing once. The V gene's germline CDR1 is SGHTA and CDR2 FQGNSA. V was clipped by 7 bases and J by 8 bases; unmatched bases: 20. CDR3 length equals 18 residues. The chain is built from TRBV7-2 and TRBJ2-1; 10 bases agree with TRBD2. This TCR came from a woman between 18 and 30 years old in good health. Source material: blood. CDR3 amino acids: CASNPSASILAGRYEQFF. The CDR3, as DNA: TGTGCCAGCAACCCATCGGCTTCGATACTAGCGGGAAGGTATGAGCAGTTCTTC.